The 7 T cell receptor beta chains given below trace back to one sample, sequenced in a study of cytomegalovirus exposure and HLA in healthy donors. It was with 60 Vbeta and 13 Jbeta primers that the PCR ran. The table came from immunoSEQ multiplex PCR; TCRdb's copy has only in-frame clones and leaves some out. This table has some 180,000 clones, roughly an eighth appearing once. The source material was PBMCs. The receptors stem from a man aged 50-60 years in good health and CMV-seropositive.

V is TRBV7-2 and J is TRBJ2-4, with TRBD2 identical over 12 bases. CDR3 length: 16 residues. The junction had 8 bases not matched to a gene; V was cut back by 5 bases and J by 6 bases. Germline V CDR1 and CDR2: SGHTA, FQGNSA. The CDR3 is CASSPRLAGVGNIQYF. The CDR3 nucleotides read TGTGCCAGCAGCCCCCGACTAGCGGGGGTAGGAAACATTCAGTACTTC.

This clone has a handful of counts. The rearrangement joins TRBV6-6 to TRBJ1-1, with a weak D call TRBD1 (6 bases). The CDR3 totals 14 residues. V was pared by 4 bases and J by 5 bases, with 14 bases between. Germline-derived CDR1 and CDR2 are MNHNY and SVGAGI (reference sequence). The CDR3 region is CASSWGRKETEAFF. The CDR3 region has the DNA TGTGCCAGCAGTTGGGGGCGCAAGGAAACTGAAGCTTTCTTT.

This clone was counted between two and nine times. The rearrangement uses TRBV27 and TRBJ1-2, with unresolved D. CDR3 length: 13 amino acids. V lost 3 bases, J lost 4 bases, and 9 bases lay in between. Germline CDR1 reads MNHEY; CDR2 reads SMNVEV (reference sequence). The CDR3 bases are TGTGCCAGCAGTTTTTCAGCGGGCTATGGCTACACCTTC. It is translated as CASSFSAGYGYTF.

As regards this clone: Sequence at one end of the junction differs from germline and may be a read error. In the same sample, other DNA sequences code for this CDR3. The chain employs TRBV30 and TRBJ1-3, with 8 nucleotides matching TRBD1. The CDR3 loop spans 14 amino acids. Germline lookup yields CDR1 GTSNPN and CDR2 SVGIG (reference sequence). The CDR3 spells CACQTGAGGNTIYF. CDR3 nucleotides: TGTGCCTGCCAGACAGGGGCAGGTGGAAACACTATATATTTT.

The genes are TRBV28 and TRBJ1-1; 7 nucleotides match TRBD1. CDR3 length: 13 amino acids. Germline V lookup: CDR1 MDHEN, CDR2 SYDVKM. Germline trimming cut 5 bases from V and 3 bases from J; bases unmatched to any gene: 3. The CDR3 coding sequence is TGTGCCAGCAGTCCAACAGGGGACACTGAAGCTTTCTTT. The encoded protein is CASSPTGDTEAFF.

This clone was counted a few times. This chain uses TRBV9 with TRBJ1-1; D unclear. Trimming removed 3 bases from V and 1 base from J, with 16 bases in between. Per germline, CDR1 SGDLS and CDR2 YYNGEE. This CDR3 is built from 16 residues. In DNA form, the CDR3 reads TGTGCCAGCAGCGAAAGAGATGGGAGACCGAACACTGAAGCTTTCTTT. This codes for CASSERDGRPNTEAFF. The full variable domain, in which reference TRBV9 and TRBJ1-1 provide the parts outside the CDR3, is DSGVTQTPKHLITATGQRVTLRCSPRSGDLSVYWYQQSLDQGLQFLIQYYNGEERAKGNILERFSAQQFPDLHSELNLSSLELGDSALYFCASSERDGRPNTEAFFGQGTRLTVV.

A few counts support this clone. The chain links TRBV6-5 to TRBJ1-2, with 7 bases lining up with TRBD1. The CDR3 contains 11 residues. Trimming took 11 bases from V and 3 from J; bases not matched to a gene: 3. Germline CDR1 and CDR2: MNHEY and SVGAGI. The CDR3 loop is CAAGQDYGYTF. The CDR3 DNA is TGTGCCGCCGGACAGGACTATGGCTACACCTTC.